This entry lists 24 T cell receptor beta chains sequenced from one sample in a study of T-cell reconstitution after alpha-beta-depleted transplantation in children. A TCRbeta library incorporating unique molecular identifiers was prepared. MiXCR was run by TCRdb on the PCR reads, yielding one entry per CDR3 protein. The sample yields 450,000 to 500,000 distinct CDR3 sequences, around an eighth seen once. Sequencing used PBMCs from the stem cell graft donor, obtained from the stem cell graft. Every receptor here comes from a human donor who donated a stem cell graft to a child with combined immunodeficiency.

This clonotype showed up just a few times. The chain has TRBV6-5 and TRBJ2-4, with D perhaps matching TRBD2 (5 bases). The ends were cut back, 5 bases at V and 7 bases at J, with 9 bases in the middle. This CDR3 has 12 amino acids. Germline V gene lookup returns CDR1 MNHEY and CDR2 SVGAGI. The CDR3 coding sequence is TGTGCCAGCAGTCCTAGCCCCAACATTCAGTACTTC. Encoded protein: CASSPSPNIQYF.

There are a few counts of this clonotype. J is TRBJ2-4 and V is TRBV21-1. TRBV21-1 represents a pseudogene. The CDR3 length is 16 residues. This CDR3 is CASSNRQVEIKNIQYF. CDR3 nucleotides: TGTGCCAGCAGCAACCGTCAGGTCGAGATCAAAAACATTCAGTACTTC.

This clonotype has a handful of counts. This chain connects TRBV6-5 to TRBJ2-6; no clear D. Germline CDR1 and CDR2: MNHEY and SVGAGI. The germline V and J ends were trimmed by 2 bases and 0 bases, with 5 bases remaining between them. The CDR3 consists of 15 residues. The CDR3, as DNA: TGTGCCAGCAGTTACGTACGCTCTGGGGCCAACGTCCTGACTTTC. Its protein is CASSYVRSGANVLTF.

The CDR3 DNA reads TGTGCCAGCAGGCGACAGGGATACAATGAGCAGTTCTTC. As protein: CASRRQGYNEQFF. The chain couples TRBV12-3 or TRBV12-4 to TRBJ2-1, with TRBD1 matching over 7 bases. The CDR3 covers 13 residues. With 6 bases clipped from V and 4 bases from J, the junction kept 3 bases outside the gene matches.

The genes are TRBV7-6 and TRBJ1-2; D not resolved. The V gene lost 6 bases and the J gene lost 4 bases, with 18 bases spanning the gap. Germline V lookup: CDR1 SGHVS, CDR2 FNYEAQ. This CDR3 region has 15 residues. The CDR3 region has the DNA TGTGCCAGCAGTCCAGAGACTGGAGTAGCCTATGGCTACACCTTC. The encoded protein is CASSPETGVAYGYTF.

The chain joins TRBV2 to TRBJ1-1, with D perhaps matching TRBD1 (6 bases). The CDR3 contains 16 residues. Trimming removed 0 bases from V and 4 bases from J, with 15 bases in between. Germline loops: CDR1 SNHLY, CDR2 FYNNEI. CDR3 bases: TGTGCCAGCAGTGAAGCAGTGGGGGCTCAAGGCACTGAAGCTTTCTTT. This translates into CASSEAVGAQGTEAFF.

This clonotype was counted between two and nine times. This chain links TRBV20-1 with TRBJ1-2, with TRBD1 matching over 10 bases. V gave up 4 bases and J gave up 6 bases; unmatched junction bases: 8. This CDR3 comprises 14 residues. The germline V gene encodes CDR1 DFQATT and CDR2 SNEGSKA (reference sequence). In DNA form, the CDR3 reads TGCAGTGCTAAACCTCCCGGGACAGGGGATGGCTACACCTTC. Its translation is CSAKPPGTGDGYTF.

This clonotype was found many times. The rearrangement joins TRBV24-1 to TRBJ1-2, with TRBD1 matching 8 bases. J lost 3 bases, V lost 4 bases, and 6 bases had no gene match. This CDR3 is 15 amino acids long. Per the germline V gene, CDR1 is KGHDR and CDR2 is SFDVKD. CDR3 protein: CATSDEDREDYGYTF. CDR3 sequence (DNA): TGTGCCACCAGTGACGAGGACAGGGAGGACTATGGCTACACCTTC.

The table lists this clonotype with many counts. The rearrangement joins TRBV5-1 to TRBJ2-7, with a tentative D call TRBD1 (7 bases). The CDR3 covers 15 residues. V was shortened by 2 bases and J by 3 bases, with 15 bases between the two germline ends. Germline V gene lookup returns CDR1 SGHRS and CDR2 YFSETQ. CDR3 in amino acids: CASSLGGTAYYEQYF. CDR3 coding DNA: TGCGCCAGCAGCTTAGGGGGGACAGCATACTACGAGCAGTACTTC.

CDR3 coding DNA: TGTGCCAGCAGTTACGAACTAGCGGGAGGGCCGTGGCTTATCGAGCAGTACTTC. It yields the protein CASSYELAGGPWLIEQYF. This chain links TRBV6-5 with TRBJ2-7; TRBD2 matches 13 bases. The J segment lost 6 bases and the V segment lost 2 bases, leaving 13 bases of the junction unmatched. The CDR3 is made up of 18 amino acids. CDR1 is MNHEY and CDR2 is SVGAGI in the germline V gene.

J is TRBJ2-1 and V is TRBV4-1; 10 nucleotides align to TRBD2. V lost 4 bases to trimming and J lost 6 bases; unmatched junction nucleotides: 12. Looked up from germline, CDR1 is MGHRA and CDR2 is YSYEKL. CDR3 length equals 17 residues. The CDR3 is CASSPSLRTSGGNEQFF. In DNA form, the CDR3 reads TGCGCCAGCAGCCCAAGTTTGAGGACTAGCGGTGGCAATGAGCAGTTCTTC.

This clonotype has a handful of counts. This sequence joins TRBV5-1 and TRBJ2-2; the match to TRBD1 covers 12 bases. Trimming removed 4 bases from V and 6 bases from J; junction bases left unmatched: 7. The germline CDR1 and CDR2 sequences are SGHRS and YFSETQ. CDR3 length: 16 residues. Written as DNA, the CDR3 is TGCGCCAGCAGCCACCCGGGACAGGGGGCTTCCGGGGAGCTGTTTTTT. This gives the protein CASSHPGQGASGELFF.

Written as DNA, the CDR3 is TGTGCCAGCAGCGCGGGACAGGGGGCATTCGGTGAGCAGTTCTTC. Encoded protein: CASSAGQGAFGEQFF. This chain connects TRBV7-9 to TRBJ2-1, with 12 bases aligning to TRBD1. The CDR3 runs 15 residues. Per the germline V gene, CDR1 is SEHNR and CDR2 is FQNEAQ (reference sequence). V shed 5 bases, J shed 9 bases, and the junction held 8 bases outside the gene matches.

The rearrangement links TRBV6-2 or TRBV6-3 to TRBJ2-1; 9 bases line up with TRBD2. Looked up from germline, CDR1 is MNHEY and CDR2 is SVGEGT. Trimming cost V 7 bases and J 0 bases; bases outside gene matches: 7. The CDR3 runs to 16 residues. CDR3 residues: CASTKLAGSSYNEQFF. The CDR3 DNA sequence: TGTGCCAGCACCAAACTAGCGGGCAGCTCCTACAATGAGCAGTTCTTC.

This clonotype was detected only a few times. The rearrangement uses TRBV12-3 or TRBV12-4 and TRBJ2-7; 9 bases match TRBD1. V shed 4 bases and J 2 bases; nucleotides not matched to a gene: 6. This CDR3 has 15 residues. The CDR3 loop is CASSYTGGLAYEQYF. The CDR3 nucleotides read TGTGCCAGCAGTTACACAGGGGGCCTTGCCTACGAGCAGTACTTC.

In this sample, this clonotype turned up many times. The CDR3 here is CASSSSTTGVIDEQFF. The DNA for the CDR3 is TGTGCCAGCAGCTCATCTACCACGGGGGTAATCGATGAGCAGTTCTTC. The rearrangement links TRBV5-6 to TRBJ2-1; possible D gene TRBD2, 6 bases. The length of the CDR3 is 16 residues. Germline V gives CDR1 SGHDT, CDR2 YYEEEE. V was trimmed by 3 bases and J by 8 bases, leaving 21 bases between them.

The chain has TRBV6-2 or TRBV6-3 and TRBJ2-5; 10 nucleotides line up with TRBD2. Germline CDR1 is MNHEY and CDR2 is SVGEGT. V gave up 4 bases and J gave up 5 bases; unmatched junction bases: 10. The CDR3 is made up of 16 amino acids. CDR3 sequence (DNA): TGTGCCAGCAGTTCGAGACTAGCGGGCCCCGGGGAGACCCAGTACTTC. Amino acid sequence: CASSSRLAGPGETQYF.

This chain joins TRBV24-1 and TRBJ2-3; D is possibly TRBD1 or TRBD2 (6 bases each). Trimming stripped 0 bases from V and 8 bases from J, with 14 bases between. Per germline, CDR1 KGHDR and CDR2 SFDVKD. This CDR3 region has 15 residues. In nucleotides, the CDR3 is TGTGCCACCAGTGATTTGAGGAGGGGGAGTGTTACGCAGTATTTT. It specifies CATSDLRRGSVTQYF.

This clonotype showed up just a few times. The V gene is TRBV12-3 or TRBV12-4, the J gene TRBJ2-5; 7 bases line up with TRBD1. This CDR3 is built from 16 residues. J was trimmed by 5 bases and V by 5 bases; bases with no gene match: 14. The CDR3, as DNA: TGTGCCAGCAGTCCCCGGGACAGAAGGAACCGGGAGACCCAGTACTTC. Protein product: CASSPRDRRNRETQYF.

The gene calls are TRBV12-3 or TRBV12-4 and TRBJ1-2; 9 bases line up with TRBD1. The CDR3 totals 12 residues. V shed 5 bases and J 6 bases; nucleotides not matched to a gene: 1. The CDR3 sequence is CASSTGGHGYTF. As DNA, the CDR3 is TGTGCCAGCAGTACAGGGGGCCATGGCTACACCTTC.

This clonotype occurred many times. This rearrangement joins TRBV9 to TRBJ2-5; 11 bases are a match to TRBD2. Per germline, CDR1 SGDLS and CDR2 YYNGEE. The CDR3 is 17 residues long. The V segment lost 4 bases and the J segment 5 bases; nucleotides outside the gene matches: 13. Here the CDR3 reads CASSPRTSGRWGETQYF. Written as DNA, the CDR3 is TGTGCCAGCAGCCCCCGAACTAGCGGGAGATGGGGTGAGACCCAGTACTTC.

The DNA of the CDR3 is TGTGCCAGCAGTTTAAGGGCGGGGGTCGTTGAGCAGTTCTTC. Protein: CASSLRAGVVEQFF. The chain is built from TRBV27 and TRBJ2-1; 7 nucleotides line up with TRBD2. From germline, CDR1 is MNHEY and CDR2 SMNVEV (reference sequence). Trimming took 2 bases from V and 9 from J; bases not matched to a gene: 7. The CDR3 has 14 residues.

This clonotype occurred many times. The chain has TRBV9 and TRBJ1-5; tentatively, D is TRBD1 (5 bases). The CDR3 contains 15 residues. CDR1 is SGDLS, CDR2 YYNGEE, per germline. V lost 2 bases and J lost 5, with 14 bases in between. CDR3 coding DNA: TGTGCCAGCAGCGTTGACAGTGGCCCGGATCAGCCCCAGCATTTT. Its translation is CASSVDSGPDQPQHF. The whole variable domain, filled in from reference TRBV9 and TRBJ1-5, reads DSGVTQTPKHLITATGQRVTLRCSPRSGDLSVYWYQQSLDQGLQFLIQYYNGEERAKGNILERFSAQQFPDLHSELNLSSLELGDSALYFCASSVDSGPDQPQHFGDGTRLSIL.

The V and J genes are TRBV12-3 or TRBV12-4 and TRBJ1-5; no clear D gene. With 3 bases removed from V and 7 bases from J, the gap between germline ends came to 13 bases. CDR3 length: 14 residues. CDR3 coding DNA: TGTGCCAGCAGTTTTGACGCCCTCCAGCAGCCCCAGCATTTT. This codes for CASSFDALQQPQHF.